This passage covers 17 T cell receptor beta chains from one sample sequenced in a study of cytomegalovirus exposure and HLA in healthy donors. The method was immunoSEQ multiplex PCR; TCRdb's version includes in-frame clones alone and lacks a portion of them. The table records over 200,000 clones, roughly 88% of them present only once. The sequenced material came from PBMCs. These receptors were collected from a woman aged 18-29 years in good health and CMV-seronegative.

The chain employs TRBV14 and TRBJ1-2; 9 nucleotides align to TRBD1. This CDR3 contains 15 residues. The trim removed 1 base at V and 9 bases at J, leaving 9 bases unmatched. Germline CDR1 is SGHDN and CDR2 is FVKESK. The DNA of the CDR3 is TGTGCCAGCAGCCAAGCGGGATGGGACAGGGTACGCTACACCTTC. Its protein is CASSQAGWDRVRYTF.

This clone turned up a few times. The chain recombines TRBV4-1 with TRBJ2-2; D unclear. CDR1 MGHRA and CDR2 YSYEKL come from the germline V gene. Trimming stripped 3 bases from V and 7 bases from J, with 9 bases between. CDR3 length equals 13 residues. The CDR3 DNA reads as TGCGCCAGCAGCCAGGCCCCGGGCGGGGAGCTGTTTTTT. Protein: CASSQAPGGELFF.

The chain is built from TRBV7-9 and TRBJ2-2, with D possibly TRBD1 on 5 matching bases. V lost 6 bases to trimming and J lost 0 bases, with 8 bases between them. The germline V gene encodes CDR1 SEHNR and CDR2 FQNEAQ (reference sequence). The CDR3 extends over 14 amino acids. In nucleotides, the CDR3 is TGTGCCAGCAGGGGGCGGTCGAACACCGGGGAGCTGTTTTTT. This codes for CASRGRSNTGELFF.

This clone was detected a few times. The chain combines TRBV7-6 with TRBJ2-7, with a weak D call TRBD2 (6 bases). The germline V gene encodes CDR1 SGHVS and CDR2 FNYEAQ. The length of the CDR3 is 13 residues. Trimming pared 3 bases from V and 3 bases from J, leaving 9 bases between. The CDR3 is CASSLSRGYEQYF. The CDR3, as DNA: TGTGCCAGCAGCTTGTCGCGGGGCTACGAGCAGTACTTC.

This clone was picked up one time. The rearrangement uses TRBV27 and TRBJ2-7, with TRBD1 identical over 7 bases. CDR1 and CDR2 from the germline V gene are MNHEY and SMNVEV (reference sequence). There are 15 residues in the CDR3. The J segment lost 2 bases and the V segment lost 5 bases, leaving 9 bases of the junction unmatched. The CDR3 protein is CASSDRQGSPYEQYF. Here the CDR3 DNA reads TGTGCCAGCAGTGATCGACAGGGATCCCCCTACGAGCAGTACTTC.

The V and J genes are TRBV9 and TRBJ1-1, with D tentatively TRBD1 (6 bases). This CDR3 is built from 13 residues. V shed 4 bases and J shed 1 base, with 8 bases lying between them. Germline V gene data show CDR1 as SGDLS and CDR2 as YYNGEE. For the CDR3, the DNA is TGTGCCAGCAGCAAACAGGGGAACACTGAAGCTTTCTTT. This gives the protein CASSKQGNTEAFF.

The chain carries TRBV5-1 and TRBJ2-3, with a possible D match to TRBD1 (5 bases). Germline-derived CDR1 and CDR2 are SGHRS and YFSETQ. V lost 0 bases and J 1 base, leaving 15 bases between the germline ends. The CDR3 extends over 17 amino acids. The CDR3 DNA follows: TGCGCCAGCAGCTTGGCCCTCCCAGGGTTGGGCACAGATACGCAGTATTTT. Amino acid sequence: CASSLALPGLGTDTQYF.

The chain is built from TRBV6-5 and TRBJ1-5; no reliable D call. Germline CDR1 and CDR2: MNHEY and SVGAGI. This CDR3 has 13 amino acids. Trimming left V 0 bases short and J 8 bases short, with 8 bases between. DNA for the CDR3: TGTGCCAGCAGTTACTCGTCGGGTGAGCCCCAGCATTTT. Amino acids: CASSYSSGEPQHF.

The V and J genes are TRBV6-6 and TRBJ1-5; 9 bases map to TRBD1. V lost 2 bases to trimming and J lost 3 bases; unmatched junction nucleotides: 5. Germline loops: CDR1 MNHNY, CDR2 SVGAGI (reference sequence). This CDR3 is 16 amino acids long. The DNA of the CDR3 is TGTGCCAGCAGTTACCCCGGGACAGGGAACAATCAGCCCCAGCATTTT. It codes for CASSYPGTGNNQPQHF.

This clone has more than one count but fewer than ten. The chain is built from TRBV30 and TRBJ2-7; D may be TRBD1 (5 bases). The germline V and J ends were trimmed by 4 bases and 7 bases, with 11 bases remaining between them. The length of the CDR3 is 11 residues. Germline V gene data show CDR1 as GTSNPN and CDR2 as SVGIG (reference sequence). CDR3 nucleotide sequence: TGTGCCTGGATAGGGGATCAGGAGCAGTACTTC. Its translation: CAWIGDQEQYF.

The rearrangement links TRBV15 to TRBJ2-7, with 9 bases aligning to TRBD1. Trimming took 0 bases from V and 7 from J; bases not matched to a gene: 10. The CDR3 is 16 amino acids. Germline CDR1 and CDR2: LNHNV and YYDKDF (reference sequence). In DNA form, the CDR3 reads TGTGCCACCAGCAGAGATCCTGGGACAGGGTTGGATGAGCAGTACTTC. This gives the protein CATSRDPGTGLDEQYF.

The table lists this clone with a count of one. The chain has TRBV6-5 and TRBJ2-7; D may be TRBD2 (5 bases). The CDR3 contains 12 residues. V dropped 6 bases and J dropped 3 bases, with 9 bases sitting between them. CDR1 and CDR2 from the germline V gene are MNHEY and SVGAGI. This CDR3 is CASRTEVYEQYF. CDR3 DNA: TGTGCCAGCAGAACGGAGGTCTACGAGCAGTACTTC.

The chain couples TRBV5-1 to TRBJ2-1, with no clear D. The V gene's germline CDR1 is SGHRS and CDR2 YFSETQ. This CDR3 has 16 amino acids. The V end lost 4 bases, the J end lost 0 bases, and 14 bases lay between the germline ends. Written as DNA, the CDR3 is TGCGCCAGCAGCCCTCAAGCGCGATCCTCCTACAATGAGCAGTTCTTC. Encoded protein: CASSPQARSSYNEQFF.

This clone was detected a few times. J is TRBJ2-7 and V is TRBV5-4; tentatively, D is TRBD2 (5 bases). The V gene lost 0 bases and the J gene lost 3 bases, with 13 bases spanning the gap. The length of the CDR3 is 15 residues. Germline V CDR1 and CDR2: SGHNT, YYREEE (reference sequence). Written as DNA, the CDR3 is TGTGCCAGCAGCTTGGGTCCAGGTGGGAGCTACGAGCAGTACTTC. It yields the protein CASSLGPGGSYEQYF.

The V and J genes are TRBV30 and TRBJ1-2; a weak D match, TRBD1 (6 bases). The germline CDR1 and CDR2 sequences are GTSNPN and SVGIG (reference sequence). V was shortened by 4 bases and J by 4 bases, with 10 bases between the two germline ends. The CDR3 spans 12 residues. The CDR3 DNA follows: TGTGCCTGGATTGGGGGCGGCTATGGCTACACCTTC. Encoded protein: CAWIGGGYGYTF.

The rearrangement joins TRBV9 to TRBJ1-4, with D perhaps matching TRBD1 (6 bases). The CDR3 has 15 residues. Trimming cost V 0 bases and J 8 bases, with 14 bases left between them. CDR1 and CDR2 (germline): SGDLS, YYNGEE. The CDR3 loop is CASSVGGTGSEKLFF. DNA for the CDR3: TGTGCCAGCAGCGTAGGGGGAACAGGGAGCGAAAAACTGTTTTTT.

CDR3 region: CASSPGGNEQYF. In DNA form, the CDR3 reads TGTGCCAGCAGCCCGGGGGGTAACGAGCAGTACTTC. This sequence joins TRBV7-9 and TRBJ2-7; 7 positions match TRBD2. The CDR3 contains 12 residues. The ends lost 5 bases at V and 5 bases at J; junction bases unmatched: 3. Germline V gene data show CDR1 as SEHNR and CDR2 as FQNEAQ (reference sequence).